This entry lists 30 T cell receptor beta chains sequenced from one sample in a study of T cells after yellow fever vaccination. Using its own MiXCR run on the 5' RACE reads, TCRdb lists one record per CDR3 protein. Among about 320,000 distinct CDR3 sequences, approximately 13% were seen once, and the ten largest hold about 3%. The source material was CD4+ T cells sorted from PBMCs, sampled 15 days after the yellow fever booster vaccination. These receptor sequences come from a man between 18 and 35 years old who received the YFV17D yellow fever vaccine.

This CDR3 reads CARLGLSYTEAFF. The CDR3 DNA reads TGCGCCAGATTAGGGCTTAGCTACACTGAAGCTTTCTTT. The genes are TRBV4-1 and TRBJ1-1; D is ambiguous. Per germline, CDR1 MGHRA and CDR2 YSYEKL. This CDR3 has 13 residues. Trimming shortened V by 9 bases and J by 3 bases, and 14 bases separated the two germline ends.

This clonotype was observed many times. This chain connects TRBV21-1 to TRBJ2-2; the DNA was not compared with TRBD1, the D call given in the table. TRBV21-1 is a recognized pseudogene. The CDR3 is 15 amino acids. CDR3 residues: CAKGQGERRTGELFF. CDR3 bases: TGTGCCAAGGGACAGGGGGAGCGCCGAACCGGGGAGCTGTTTTTT.

The chain uses TRBV20-1 and TRBJ2-5; D gene ambiguous. The CDR3 extends over 12 amino acids. V was pared by 5 bases and J by 9 bases, with 16 bases between. In germline, CDR1 is DFQATT, CDR2 SNEGSKA (reference sequence). This CDR3 is CSAPDPPRSQYF. The DNA of the CDR3 is TGCAGTGCTCCAGACCCCCCAAGATCCCAGTACTTC.

This clonotype was observed a handful of times. The rearrangement links TRBV24-1 to TRBJ2-5; D may be TRBD1 or TRBD2 (6 bases each). In germline, CDR1 is KGHDR, CDR2 SFDVKD. With 3 bases removed from V and 7 bases from J, the gap between germline ends came to 14 bases. The CDR3 contains 14 residues. The CDR3 reads CATSDNRGLGTQYF. CDR3 DNA sequence: TGTGCCACCAGTGATAACCGGGGGCTAGGGACCCAGTACTTC.

In its sample, this clonotype was seen a few times. The rearrangement uses TRBV6-1 and TRBJ1-2; 7 bases fit TRBD1. With 1 base clipped from V and 2 bases from J, the junction kept 4 bases outside the gene matches. Per the germline V gene, CDR1 is MNHNS and CDR2 is SASEGT. The CDR3 is made up of 15 amino acids. CDR3 in amino acids: CASSEGLGQNYGYTF. Here the CDR3 DNA reads TGTGCCAGCAGTGAAGGACTGGGACAGAACTATGGCTACACCTTC.

This clonotype appeared a few times. V usage is TRBV2 and J usage is TRBJ1-4; the D is unclear. The V gene lost 7 bases and the J gene lost 10 bases, with 13 bases spanning the gap. This CDR3 contains 12 residues. Germline CDR1 reads SNHLY; CDR2 reads FYNNEI. Written as DNA, the CDR3 is TGTGCCAGCACCATCGTCGTGGGAAAACTGTTTTTT. Amino acids: CASTIVVGKLFF.

The chain combines TRBV4-1 with TRBJ1-5, with a possible D match to TRBD1 (6 bases). Trimming cost V 1 base and J 1 base, with 11 bases left between them. The CDR3 loop spans 16 amino acids. Germline-derived CDR1 and CDR2 are MGHRA and YSYEKL. The CDR3 sequence is CASSQGGAGSNQPQHF. The CDR3 bases are TGCGCCAGCAGCCAAGGGGGGGCGGGAAGCAATCAGCCCCAGCATTTT.

The V call is TRBV6-1, the J call TRBJ2-3, with a tentative D call TRBD2 (6 bases). Trimming removed 6 bases from V and 3 bases from J, with 16 bases in between. Germline V gene sequence: CDR1 MNHNS, CDR2 SASEGT. The CDR3 sequence is 15 residues long. CDR3 sequence: CASSELVGGTDTQYF. CDR3 sequence (DNA): TGTGCCAGCAGCGAACTAGTGGGAGGAACAGATACGCAGTATTTT.

The chain employs TRBV6-2 or TRBV6-3 and TRBJ1-2; D uncertain. Germline CDR1 MNHEY, CDR2 SVGEGT. Between the trimmed V and J ends, which lost 6 bases and 5 bases, there was a span of 10 bases. This CDR3 is built from 12 residues. In nucleotides, the CDR3 is TGTGCCAGCAGAAAGACGGATTATGGCTACACCTTC. Its translation is CASRKTDYGYTF.

This clonotype was seen a handful of times. This chain connects TRBV18 to TRBJ1-1, with TRBD1 matching 7 bases. Germline V lookup: CDR1 KGHSH, CDR2 LQKENI. J lost 5 bases, V lost 6 bases, and 9 bases had no gene match. This CDR3 is built from 14 residues. This CDR3 reads CASSTTGVGTEAFF. DNA for the CDR3: TGTGCCAGCTCGACTACAGGGGTGGGGACTGAAGCTTTCTTT.

The chain carries TRBV20-1 and TRBJ2-5; 7 bases map to TRBD1. This CDR3 contains 12 residues. With V trimmed by 1 base and J by 5 bases, 1 base remained unmatched. From germline, CDR1 is DFQATT and CDR2 SNEGSKA (reference sequence). The CDR3 spells CSARVRGETQYF. The DNA of the CDR3 is TGCAGTGCTAGAGTCAGGGGGGAGACCCAGTACTTC.

This clonotype was detected many times. V is TRBV5-1 and J is TRBJ2-2, with no clear D. The CDR3 contains 16 residues. The germline gives CDR1 SGHRS, CDR2 YFSETQ. V lost 0 bases, J lost 0 bases, and 9 bases lay in between. CDR3 residues: CASSLAPHANTGELFF. The CDR3 nucleotides read TGCGCCAGCAGCTTGGCCCCTCACGCGAACACCGGGGAGCTGTTTTTT.

The chain recombines TRBV5-6 with TRBJ1-2, with TRBD1 matching over 8 bases. The V gene's germline CDR1 is SGHDT and CDR2 YYEEEE. V was clipped by 0 bases and J by 4 bases; unmatched bases: 2. CDR3 length equals 14 residues. The CDR3 DNA reads TGTGCCAGCAGCTTGGCGGGACAGGCCTATGGCTACACCTTC. This translates into CASSLAGQAYGYTF.

This clonotype has a count of ten or more. The rearrangement joins TRBV4-3 to TRBJ1-4; 7 bases are shared with TRBD1. This CDR3 has 15 amino acids. Germline V gene data show CDR1 as LGHNA and CDR2 as YSLEER. The V and J ends lost 1 base and 7 bases, in that order; junction bases with no gene match: 6. The CDR3 DNA sequence: TGCGCCAGCAGCCAAGGACAGGGCCCACCTGAAAAACTGTTTTTT. This codes for CASSQGQGPPEKLFF.

This clonotype was picked up a small number of times. This rearrangement joins TRBV10-3 to TRBJ2-5; no clear D. Germline assignment: CDR1 ENHRY and CDR2 SYGVKD. The CDR3 runs 15 residues. The germline V and J ends were trimmed by 3 bases and 1 base, with 12 bases remaining between them. This CDR3 reads CAISDRPPIQETQYF. The CDR3 DNA is TGTGCCATCAGTGACAGGCCCCCCATCCAAGAGACCCAGTACTTC.

The chain employs TRBV7-8 and TRBJ2-7, with 8 bases fitting TRBD1. After removal of 4 bases from V and 4 bases from J, the junction contained 9 bases not matched to a gene. This CDR3 region has 15 residues. Germline-derived CDR1 and CDR2 are SGHVS and FQNEAQ. The CDR3 DNA follows: TGTGCCAGCAGCTGGAACACCGGACAGGGTTACGAGCAGTACTTC. Its translation: CASSWNTGQGYEQYF.

This clonotype showed up just a few times. The chain combines TRBV24-1 with TRBJ1-2; no clear D. Germline CDR1 and CDR2: KGHDR and SFDVKD. Trimming cost V 1 base and J 6 bases, with 5 bases left between them. CDR3 length: 12 amino acids. The CDR3 is CATSDFRNGYTF. The CDR3 nucleotides are TGTGCCACCAGTGATTTCCGTAATGGCTACACCTTC.

The chain employs TRBV24-1 and TRBJ2-3; TRBD1 is a possible D gene (6 bases). The CDR3 contains 15 residues. Trimming pared 5 bases from V and 3 bases from J, leaving 14 bases between. CDR1 and CDR2 from the germline V gene are KGHDR and SFDVKD. CDR3 sequence reads: CATSGGAGVTDTQYF. The CDR3 bases are TGTGCCACCAGTGGCGGCGCAGGGGTTACAGATACGCAGTATTTT.

This clonotype has at least ten counts. The chain uses TRBV10-3 and TRBJ2-3; D not certain. Per the germline V gene, CDR1 is ENHRY and CDR2 is SYGVKD. The CDR3 extends over 16 amino acids. Trimming left V 3 bases short and J 0 bases short, with 13 bases between. DNA of the CDR3: TGTGCCATCAGTGAACGGACGAGGTCTAGCACAGATACGCAGTATTTT. The encoded protein is CAISERTRSSTDTQYF.

The V call is TRBV7-9, the J call TRBJ1-1, with D hard to call. This CDR3 region has 14 residues. CDR1 and CDR2 from the germline V gene are SEHNR and FQNEAQ (reference sequence). V was shortened by 5 bases and J by 6 bases, with 16 bases between the two germline ends. The CDR3 here is CASSPIRVGPEAFF. The CDR3 coding sequence is TGTGCCAGCAGCCCGATCCGGGTTGGACCTGAAGCTTTCTTT.

In its sample, this clonotype was seen a few times. The rearrangement uses TRBV4-3 and TRBJ2-7; D gene uncertain. Trimming shortened V by 1 base and J by 3 bases, and 10 bases separated the two germline ends. The CDR3 has 14 residues. Per the germline V gene, CDR1 is LGHNA and CDR2 is YSLEER. CDR3 in amino acids: CASSQVVQVYEQYF. CDR3 DNA: TGCGCCAGCAGCCAAGTAGTGCAGGTCTACGAGCAGTACTTC.

The V and J genes are TRBV7-8 and TRBJ2-2; no definite D call. Germline CDR1 SGHVS, CDR2 FQNEAQ. This CDR3 contains 13 residues. Trimming stripped 0 bases from V and 3 bases from J, with 2 bases between. CDR3: CASSLAHTGELFF. The CDR3 DNA sequence: TGTGCCAGCAGCTTAGCGCACACCGGGGAGCTGTTTTTT.

This clonotype turned up a few times. The chain joins TRBV7-9 to TRBJ2-1, with TRBD1 matching 7 bases. The CDR3 is 15 residues long. V shed 3 bases, J shed 5 bases, and the junction held 7 bases outside the gene matches. Germline V gene data show CDR1 as SEHNR and CDR2 as FQNEAQ (reference sequence). The CDR3 DNA sequence: TGTGCCAGCAGCTTTCCGACAGGGCGAAACAATGAGCAGTTCTTC. It yields the protein CASSFPTGRNNEQFF. Based on the CDR3 plus reference TRBV7-9 and TRBJ2-1, the full variable domain is DTGVSQNPRHKITKRGQNVTFRCDPISEHNRLYWYRQTLGQGPEFLTYFQNEAQLEKSRLLSDRFSAERPKGSFSTLEIQRTEQGDSAMYLCASSFPTGRNNEQFFGPGTRLTVL.

This clonotype was seen more than once but under ten times. The chain links TRBV4-1 to TRBJ1-2; 11 bases line up with TRBD1. V dropped 4 bases and J dropped 1; count of bases not matched to a gene: 8. The CDR3 length is 17 residues. Germline loops: CDR1 MGHRA, CDR2 YSYEKL. The CDR3 region is CASSPGTGGSNNYGYTF. CDR3 nucleotides: TGCGCCAGCAGCCCGGGGACAGGGGGGTCCAATAACTATGGCTACACCTTC.

This clonotype was seen a few times. This sequence joins TRBV29-1 and TRBJ1-1, with unresolved D. CDR1 and CDR2 from the germline V gene are SQVTM and ANQGSEA. The CDR3 has 13 residues. Trimming shortened V by 4 bases and J by 5 bases, and 14 bases separated the two germline ends. This CDR3 is CSVVGVLRTEAFF. The DNA for the CDR3 is TGCAGCGTTGTCGGAGTGCTTAGAACTGAAGCTTTCTTT.

A few counts support this clonotype. The V gene is TRBV7-2, the J gene TRBJ2-3; D remains unclear. V gave up 0 bases and J gave up 0 bases, with 7 bases separating them. Per germline, CDR1 SGHTA and CDR2 FQGNSA. The CDR3 extends over 15 amino acids. DNA for the CDR3: TGTGCCAGCAGCTTAGCGGCCTCTAGCACAGATACGCAGTATTTT. Translated: CASSLAASSTDTQYF.

The genes are TRBV4-3 and TRBJ2-2, with a possible D match to TRBD2 (5 bases). Germline loops: CDR1 LGHNA, CDR2 YSLEER. The V gene lost 0 bases and the J gene lost 0 bases, with 8 bases spanning the gap. The CDR3 runs 16 residues. The DNA of the CDR3 is TGCGCCAGCAGCCAAGACGCAGCGGCGAACACCGGGGAGCTGTTTTTT. It translates to CASSQDAAANTGELFF.

The chain recombines TRBV12-3 or TRBV12-4 with TRBJ2-2, with D perhaps matching TRBD2 (5 bases). The V and J ends lost 2 bases and 5 bases respectively, with 15 bases between them. The CDR3 runs 16 residues. CDR3 bases: TGTGCCAGCAGTTTACTTCTGGGATCGGGGACCGGGGAGCTGTTTTTT. Translated: CASSLLLGSGTGELFF.

The chain employs TRBV30 and TRBJ1-2; unclear D gene. Between the trimmed V and J ends, which lost 4 bases and 2 bases, there was a span of 20 bases. CDR1 is GTSNPN and CDR2 is SVGIG in the germline V gene (reference sequence). CDR3 size: 16 residues. The CDR3 bases are TGTGCCTGGATCCCCAGAATAGGCCGAGGGAACTATGGCTACACCTTC. Encoded protein: CAWIPRIGRGNYGYTF.

Many counts were recorded for this clonotype. This chain connects TRBV29-1 to TRBJ2-1, with TRBD1 matching 7 bases. Per the germline V gene, CDR1 is SQVTM and CDR2 is ANQGSEA. The junction had 7 bases not matched to a gene; V was cut back by 1 base and J by 4 bases. The CDR3 contains 15 residues. CDR3 in amino acids: CSVEVRDRRYNEQFF. DNA of the CDR3: TGCAGCGTTGAAGTCCGGGACAGACGATACAATGAGCAGTTCTTC.